This is a list of T cell receptor beta chains from one sample in a study of cytomegalovirus exposure and HLA in healthy donors. Clones were read by immunoSEQ multiplex PCR, and TCRdb kept only the in-frame ones, dropping some. In the table there are about 160,000 clones, 88% of which are singletons. The specimen sequenced was PBMCs. The receptors shown here come from a man between 18 and 29 years old in good health and CMV-seronegative. CDR3s include the opening cysteine and the closing phenylalanine or tryptophan. A D gene is named only where the DNA matches it firmly. Expanded clones are given a class, and other clones once, few, many or no size at all.

J,size,length,V,D,CDR3,DNA
TRBJ2-7,NA,13,TRBV6-1,NA,CASRGDSAYEQYF,TGTGCCAGCAGAGGGGACTCTGCCTACGAGCAGTACTTC
TRBJ2-1,once,13,TRBV28,NA,CASRGPSYNEQFF,TGTGCCAGCAGGGGGCCCTCCTACAATGAGCAGTTCTTC
TRBJ2-5,NA,15,TRBV27,TRBD2,CASRLLEAGEETQYF,TGTGCCAGCAGATTACTAGAAGCGGGAGAGGAGACCCAGTACTTC
TRBJ1-1,NA,14,TRBV28,NA,CASSFSGFSTEAFF,TGTGCCAGCAGTTTCTCGGGATTCAGCACTGAAGCTTTCTTT
TRBJ1-3,NA,17,TRBV28,NA,CASSLGTGWLYGNTIYF,TGTGCCAGCAGTTTAGGTACAGGGTGGTTATATGGAAACACCATATATTTT
TRBJ2-7,NA,17,TRBV7-6,TRBD2,CASSPMGGTSGSYEQYF,TGTGCCAGCAGCCCCATGGGGGGGACTAGCGGCTCCTACGAGCAGTACTTC
TRBJ1-6,NA,15,TRBV11-1,TRBD1,CASSSGQGGNSPLHF,TGTGCCAGCAGCTCGGGACAGGGGGGCAATTCACCCCTCCACTTT
TRBJ2-1,NA,15,TRBV11-1,NA,CASSFFSSAYNEQFF,TGTGCCAGCAGCTTTTTTAGCTCTGCCTACAATGAGCAGTTCTTC
TRBJ2-7,NA,14,TRBV5-6,TRBD2,CASSGGLAAYEQYF,TGTGCCAGCAGCGGGGGACTAGCTGCTTACGAGCAGTACTTC
TRBJ2-1,NA,13,TRBV30,NA,CAWTLRSYNEQFF,TGTGCCTGGACTCTCCGCAGCTACAATGAGCAGTTCTTC
TRBJ1-4,NA,12,TRBV28,NA,CASSSGSEKLFF,TGTGCCAGCAGTTCAGGGTCTGAAAAACTGTTTTTT
TRBJ2-3,NA,16,TRBV4-2,NA,CASSQRLTDPTDTQYF,TGTGCCAGCAGCCAACGATTGACAGACCCCACAGATACGCAGTATTTT
TRBJ2-7,NA,18,TRBV19,TRBD2,CASSLYSGTSGIKAEQYF,TGTGCCAGTAGTCTCTACTCCGGGACTAGCGGGATAAAAGCCGAGCAGTACTTC
TRBJ1-2,NA,15,TRBV7-8,TRBD1,CASSSRTGAGYGYTF,TGTGCCAGCAGCTCTAGGACAGGGGCTGGATATGGCTACACCTTC
TRBJ2-1,NA,13,TRBV30,NA,CAWTKQNYNEQFF,TGTGCCTGGACAAAACAGAACTACAATGAGCAGTTCTTC
TRBJ1-2,once,17,TRBV5-6,NA,CASSFGIRGTLNYGYTF,TGTGCCAGCAGCTTCGGAATAAGGGGGACACTGAACTATGGCTACACCTTC
TRBJ2-1,NA,14,TRBV27,TRBD2,CASSSRGNYNEQFF,TGTGCCAGCAGCTCGCGGGGGAACTACAATGAGCAGTTCTTC
TRBJ2-1,NA,16,TRBV7-8,TRBD2,CASSLGSGSSYNEQFF,TGTGCCAGCAGCCTTGGGAGCGGGAGCTCCTACAATGAGCAGTTCTTC
TRBJ2-7,NA,11,TRBV25-1,NA,CASSDSVRQYF,TGTGCCAGCAGTGATTCAGTTCGGCAGTACTTC
TRBJ1-5,NA,16,TRBV7-8,TRBD1,CASSGRDRGVNQPQHF,TGTGCCAGCAGCGGCCGGGACAGGGGAGTCAATCAGCCCCAGCATTTT
TRBJ1-4,NA,14,TRBV2,TRBD1,CASQDRGPNEKLFF,TGTGCCAGCCAGGACAGGGGCCCCAATGAAAAACTGTTTTTT
TRBJ1-4,NA,13,TRBV2,TRBD1,CASSAGTAEKLFF,TGTGCCAGCAGCGCCGGGACAGCGGAAAAACTGTTTTTT
TRBJ1-5,NA,15,TRBV6-5,TRBD1,CASSRDRAEGQPQHF,TGTGCCAGCAGTCGGGACAGGGCCGAGGGTCAGCCCCAGCATTTT
TRBJ2-1,NA,17,TRBV27,TRBD2,CASSFPPLSGGGDEQFF,TGTGCCAGCAGTTTCCCCCCCCTCAGCGGGGGAGGGGATGAGCAGTTCTTC
TRBJ2-7,NA,13,TRBV7-6,NA,CASSLESGVGQYF,TGTGCCAGCAGCTTAGAATCGGGGGTCGGGCAGTACTTC
TRBJ2-7,NA,17,TRBV4-3,TRBD1,CASSLRSGQGGAYEQYF,TGCGCCAGCAGCCTAAGATCCGGACAGGGAGGTGCGTACGAGCAGTACTTC
TRBJ1-1,NA,12,TRBV2,NA,CASGRDQLEAFF,TGTGCCAGTGGGAGGGACCAGTTGGAAGCTTTCTTT
TRBJ1-5,NA,16,TRBV19,NA,CASSIMGRRGNQPQHF,TGTGCCAGTAGTATCATGGGAAGGAGGGGCAATCAGCCCCAGCATTTT
TRBJ1-4,NA,16,TRBV6-5,NA,CASSYTYRGGNEKLFF,TGTGCCAGCAGTTACACCTATCGGGGTGGGAATGAAAAACTGTTTTTT
TRBJ2-5,few,12,TRBV28,NA,CASSLLAGTQYF,TGTGCCAGCAGTTTACTAGCCGGGACCCAGTACTTC
TRBJ1-5,NA,15,TRBV7-6,NA,CASSSGSRDPLPQHF,TGTGCCAGCAGCTCGGGGTCGAGAGACCCGTTGCCCCAGCATTTT
TRBJ2-7,NA,14,TRBV28,NA,CASSLYGAAYEQYF,TGTGCCAGCAGTTTATATGGGGCCGCCTACGAGCAGTACTTC
TRBJ1-6,NA,15,TRBV27,TRBD1,CASSFPPGQGASLHF,TGTGCCAGCAGTTTCCCCCCGGGACAGGGGGCGTCCCTCCACTTT
TRBJ2-1,NA,16,TRBV30,TRBD2,CAWKGGASGIYNEQFF,TGTGCCTGGAAAGGGGGAGCTAGCGGGATATACAATGAGCAGTTCTTC
TRBJ2-5,NA,15,TRBV5-6,NA,CASSPGGRIQETQYF,TGTGCCAGCAGCCCGGGGGGCAGAATTCAAGAGACCCAGTACTTC
TRBJ1-5,NA,12,TRBV6-1,TRBD1,CASGRGDQPQHF,TGTGCCAGCGGCAGGGGGGACCAGCCCCAGCATTTT
TRBJ2-7,NA,16,TRBV4-1,TRBD1,CASSQRGQGERYEQYF,TGCGCCAGCAGCCAAAGGGGACAGGGGGAAAGGTACGAGCAGTACTTC
TRBJ1-1,NA,12,TRBV19,NA,CASSMRNTEAFF,TGTGCCAGTAGTATGCGGAACACTGAAGCTTTCTTT
TRBJ1-1,NA,14,TRBV28,NA,CASSLEEGYTEAFF,TGTGCCAGCAGTCTTGAGGAGGGATACACTGAAGCTTTCTTT
TRBJ1-1,NA,12,TRBV11-2,NA,CASSRGTSEAFF,TGTGCCAGCAGCAGAGGCACAAGTGAAGCTTTCTTT
TRBJ2-2,NA,16,TRBV7-2,TRBD2,CASSRLGTSHTGELFF,TGTGCCAGCAGCCGCCTGGGGACTAGCCACACCGGGGAGCTGTTTTTT
TRBJ2-2,NA,15,TRBV2,NA,CASTLQGPNTGELFF,TGTGCCAGCACCCTACAGGGCCCTAACACCGGGGAGCTGTTTTTT
TRBJ2-7,NA,15,TRBV4-1,NA,CASSQVTQGPYEQYF,TGCGCCAGCAGCCAAGTTACGCAGGGCCCCTACGAGCAGTACTTC
TRBJ1-5,NA,17,TRBV19,NA,CASSIELGGRLGQPQHF,TGTGCCAGTAGTATTGAATTAGGAGGCAGACTAGGGCAGCCCCAGCATTTT
TRBJ2-3,NA,11,TRBV15,NA,CATSSLSTQYF,TGTGCCACCAGCAGTTTATCTACGCAGTATTTT
TRBJ2-3,once,16,TRBV14,TRBD2,CASSQASGRLQDTQYF,TGTGCCAGCAGCCAGGCTAGCGGGAGACTTCAAGATACGCAGTATTTT
TRBJ1-5,once,13,TRBV4-1,NA,CASSGLGGQPQHF,TGCGCCAGCAGCGGACTCGGGGGTCAGCCCCAGCATTTT
TRBJ1-2,NA,15,TRBV19,NA,CASSIGKDSSRGYTF,TGTGCCAGTAGTATAGGGAAGGACTCATCCCGCGGCTACACCTTC
TRBJ2-7,NA,15,TRBV5-8,NA,CASGIRGAGAYEQYF,TGTGCCAGCGGGATCCGGGGTGCAGGGGCCTACGAGCAGTACTTC
TRBJ2-3,NA,14,TRBV7-2,NA,CASTIGQPSDTQYF,TGTGCCAGCACCATAGGACAACCGTCAGATACGCAGTATTTT
TRBJ2-5,NA,15,TRBV29-1,TRBD2,CSVEDFGGGQETQYF,TGCAGCGTTGAAGATTTTGGGGGGGGGCAAGAGACCCAGTACTTC
TRBJ1-2,once,12,TRBV12-1,NA,CASNAEVYGYTF,TGTGCCAGCAACGCCGAGGTCTATGGCTACACCTTC
TRBJ2-7,NA,15,TRBV11-2,NA,CASSLDAGRGVEQYF,TGTGCCAGCAGCTTAGACGCGGGGCGAGGCGTGGAGCAGTACTTC
TRBJ1-4,NA,14,TRBV6-1,NA,CASSAGATNEKLFF,TGTGCCAGCAGTGCCGGGGCAACTAATGAAAAACTGTTTTTT
TRBJ1-1,NA,15,TRBV6-6,NA,CASSETRQRNTEAFF,TGTGCCAGCAGCGAAACAAGACAGAGAAACACTGAAGCTTTCTTT